These 23 T cell receptor delta chains share one sample of origin, sequenced in a study of human gamma delta and Vdelta1 T cells. These receptors lack a known antigen. TCRdb applied CATT to the PCR reads for clone calling. The sample holds some 13,000 delta-chain clones; around 49% are singletons and the top ten take more than 1.3%. The sequenced material came from Vdelta1 gamma-delta T cells from blood grown in culture (DOT cells). The receptors originated from a human donor in good health.

This clone was recorded only once. The J gene is TRDJ1, the V gene TRDV1, with TRDD3 matching 8 bases. Germline CDR1 reads TSWWSYY; CDR2 reads QGS. This CDR3 contains 25 residues. V trimming: 5 bases; J trimming: 6 bases; junction bases outside the gene matches: 41. The CDR3, as DNA: TGTGCTCTTGGGCCCCCCCTCAGTTCCCAATTCGAAACCCGGTACTGGGGGGCACCGGGACATAAACTCATCTTT. Translated, it gives CALGPPLSSQFETRYWGAPGHKLIF.

V and J are TRDV1 and TRDJ1; 9 bases line up with TRDD3. The CDR3 is made up of 21 amino acids. V trimming: 1 base; J trimming: 1 base; junction bases outside the gene matches: 19. The V gene's germline CDR1 is TSWWSYY and CDR2 QGS. CDR3 nucleotides: TGTGCTCTTGGGGAACGTTCTCAAACTGGGGGACTACCAGGAGGCACCGATAAACTCATCTTT. Translation: CALGERSQTGGLPGGTDKLIF.

This clone was found a few times. The chain links TRDV1 to TRDJ1, with 8 bases fitting TRDD3. The CDR3 consists of 21 residues. CDR1 is TSWWSYY, CDR2 QGS, per germline. Trimming at V came to 4 bases and at J to 2 bases, leaving 24 bases not matched to a gene. CDR3 bases: TGTGCTCTTGGGGCAAATAGGTCCGCGGATTGGGGGATTATATCGACCGATAAACTCATCTTT. It yields the protein CALGANRSADWGIISTDKLIF.

The chain links TRDV1 to TRDJ4; 12 bases map to TRDD3. Germline V gene sequence: CDR1 TSWWSYY, CDR2 QGS. The CDR3 has 21 residues. Germline trimming cut 0 bases from V and 3 bases from J; bases unmatched to any gene: 20. The CDR3 coding sequence is TGTGCTCTTGGGGAACTACATCCAAAAACCAGTACTGGGGGATACCCTGGACCCCTGATCTTT. Translation: CALGELHPKTSTGGYPGPLIF.

The gene calls are TRDV1 and TRDJ1; the D gene is possibly TRDD2 (5 bases). The CDR3 is 22 amino acids. The ends were cut back, 2 bases at V and 5 bases at J, with 36 bases in the middle. Germline V gives CDR1 TSWWSYY, CDR2 QGS. The CDR3 DNA sequence: TGTGCTCTTGGGGAATCGCCCTACCCAAGACCAGATCCCACGTACGCGGGGGATAAACTCATCTTT. This sequence encodes CALGESPYPRPDPTYAGDKLIF.

This clone appeared once. V and J are TRDV1 and TRDJ1; 10 positions match TRDD3. V was pared by 1 base and J by 0 bases, with 26 bases of the junction left unmatched. Germline V gene sequence: CDR1 TSWWSYY, CDR2 QGS. This CDR3 is built from 24 residues. The CDR3 is CALGEPATRLLGDECVMYTDKLIF. CDR3 nucleotides: TGTGCTCTTGGGGAACCAGCGACGAGATTACTGGGGGATGAATGTGTAATGTACACCGATAAACTCATCTTT.

The chain links TRDV1 to TRDJ1; TRDD2 might be the D (5 bases). Trimming left V 1 base short and J 0 bases short, with 27 bases between. Germline lookup yields CDR1 TSWWSYY and CDR2 QGS. This CDR3 has 21 residues. The CDR3 nucleotides are TGTGCTCTTGGGGAACGTCGCCTTCTCACGCGAGGAAACCCGTACACCGATAAACTCATCTTT. Its translation: CALGERRLLTRGNPYTDKLIF.

V and J are TRDV1 and TRDJ2; TRDD3 might be the D (5 bases). This CDR3 spans 22 amino acids. Germline loops: CDR1 TSWWSYY, CDR2 QGS. With 4 bases removed from V and 0 bases from J, the gap between germline ends came to 30 bases. The CDR3 nucleotides are TGTGCTCTTGGGGGGGGGTTTAGTGTCTGGACCAATACCCCCGCTTTGACAGCACAACTCTTCTTT. This translates into CALGGGFSVWTNTPALTAQLFF.

The V call is TRAV29/DV5, the J call TRDJ1; no clear D. In germline, CDR1 is NSMFDY, CDR2 ISSIKDK. The CDR3 is 16 amino acids. V gave up 0 bases and J gave up 0 bases, with 15 bases separating them. The CDR3 DNA reads as TGTGCAGCAAGCGCGCAGGCACACCGTTACACCGATAAACTCATCTTT. This gives the protein CAASAQAHRYTDKLIF.

The V and J genes are TRDV1 and TRDJ1; maybe TRDD3 (6 bases). Germline CDR1 and CDR2: TSWWSYY and QGS. V lost 2 bases, J lost 0 bases, and 25 bases lay in between. The CDR3 is made up of 20 amino acids. The CDR3 sequence: CALGEIGIRRTGRYTDKLIF. The DNA of the CDR3 is TGTGCTCTTGGGGAAATAGGTATTAGGCGCACTGGGCGTTACACCGATAAACTCATCTTT.

Details on this clone: A junction boundary mismatches the germline segment, possibly from a read error. This sample also contains other DNA sequences that code for the same CDR3. This chain uses TRDV1 with TRDJ4; TRDD3 matches at 12 bases. The CDR3 loop spans 19 amino acids. The germline CDR1 and CDR2 sequences are TSWWSYY and QGS. The DNA of the CDR3 is TGTGCTCTTGGGAACCCTTCCTCCTGGGGGATACGTCTGGCCAGGCCCCTGATCTTT. It specifies CALGNPSSWGIRLARPLIF.

The genes are TRDV3 and TRDJ2, with 9 positions matching TRDD3. The CDR3 contains 16 residues. The V gene end was trimmed by 3 bases and the J gene end by 0 bases; junction bases not matched to a gene: 8. The germline gives CDR1 TVYSNPD, CDR2 GDNSRS (reference sequence). The CDR3 bases are TGTGCCTTCGGTACTGGGGGACAAACTTTGACAGCACAACTCTTCTTT. Protein: CAFGTGGQTLTAQLFF.

On this clone: A much larger clone lies one base from this, so it may be a read error. V is TRDV1 and J is TRDJ1; 8 bases match TRDD3. The CDR3 loop spans 19 amino acids. CDR1 and CDR2 from the germline V gene are TSWWSYY and QGS. J was trimmed by 0 bases and V by 0 bases; bases with no gene match: 12. The chain's CDR3 is CALGELGLHGGSYTDKLIF. For the CDR3, the DNA is TGTGCTCTTGGGGAACTGGGGCTACATGGGGGATCGTACACCGATAAACTCATCTTT.

The chain employs TRDV1 and TRDJ4; 10 bases map to TRDD3. The V gene end was trimmed by 4 bases and the J gene end by 0 bases; junction bases not matched to a gene: 17. CDR3 length: 19 amino acids. From germline, CDR1 is TSWWSYY and CDR2 QGS. CDR3 region: CALGVGFSGVGDTARPLIF. DNA for the CDR3: TGTGCTCTTGGGGTTGGATTCTCCGGAGTGGGGGATACAGCCAGACCCCTGATCTTT.

The genes are TRDV1 and TRDJ1; no reliable D call. V was trimmed by 5 bases and J by 4 bases, leaving 17 bases between them. CDR3 length: 15 residues. Germline CDR1 and CDR2: TSWWSYY and QGS. The CDR3 is CALGPYSEAYDKLIF. The CDR3, as DNA: TGTGCTCTTGGGCCATATTCCGAGGCCTACGATAAACTCATCTTT.

The V call is TRDV1, the J call TRDJ2, with D perhaps matching TRDD2 (7 bases). V was trimmed by 2 bases and J by 0 bases, leaving 37 bases between them. The CDR3 is made up of 25 amino acids. Germline V gene lookup returns CDR1 TSWWSYY and CDR2 QGS. This CDR3 reads CALGEGPSCDPGATDPMALTAQLFF. DNA of the CDR3: TGTGCTCTTGGGGAAGGGCCTTCCTGCGATCCTGGGGCGACAGATCCCATGGCTTTGACAGCACAACTCTTCTTT.

This clone was picked up a small number of times. V is TRDV1 and J is TRDJ2, with 10 bases aligning to TRDD3. The ends lost 2 bases at V and 5 bases at J; junction bases unmatched: 23. There are 22 residues in the CDR3. CDR1 is TSWWSYY and CDR2 is QGS in the germline V gene. The CDR3 sequence is CALGESGPRGRNWGILTAQLFF. The CDR3 DNA reads as TGTGCTCTTGGGGAATCGGGGCCGCGAGGTAGGAACTGGGGGATTTTAACAGCACAACTCTTCTTT.

This clone has just a few counts. The J gene is TRDJ1, the V gene TRDV1, with 7 positions matching TRDD3. Germline V gene sequence: CDR1 TSWWSYY, CDR2 QGS. V lost 2 bases to trimming and J lost 0 bases; unmatched junction nucleotides: 18. This CDR3 has 20 amino acids. This CDR3 is CALGEGVVRLGIVYTDKLIF. The CDR3 DNA reads as TGTGCTCTTGGGGAAGGGGTCGTAAGACTGGGGATTGTGTACACCGATAAACTCATCTTT.

The chain carries TRDV1 and TRDJ1; TRDD3 aligns across 9 bases. This CDR3 spans 22 amino acids. Germline CDR1 TSWWSYY, CDR2 QGS. The ends lost 1 base at V and 0 bases at J; junction bases unmatched: 21. CDR3 sequence: CALGEQDRNWGTRTADTDKLIF. In DNA, the CDR3 is TGTGCTCTTGGGGAACAAGATCGGAACTGGGGGACTAGAACCGCAGACACCGATAAACTCATCTTT.

This sequence joins TRDV1 and TRDJ1, with 13 bases identical to TRDD3. The CDR3 has 23 residues. Germline CDR1 reads TSWWSYY; CDR2 reads QGS. Trimming removed 0 bases from V and 1 base from J; junction bases left unmatched: 20. The CDR3 DNA sequence: TGTGCTCTTGGGGAACTAGGCGGGGGGGCCACCGTACTGGGGGATACGGTCACCGATAAACTCATCTTT. It is translated as CALGELGGGATVLGDTVTDKLIF.

This clone was counted a few times. This chain connects TRDV1 to TRDJ1, with 13 bases fitting TRDD3. This CDR3 has 18 residues. V shed 3 bases and J 4 bases; nucleotides not matched to a gene: 11. Germline CDR1 TSWWSYY, CDR2 QGS. CDR3: CALGEPRTGGYGSDKLIF. The DNA for the CDR3 is TGTGCTCTTGGGGAGCCTAGGACTGGGGGATACGGGAGCGATAAACTCATCTTT.

The V and J genes are TRDV1 and TRDJ1; a possible D gene is TRDD2 (6 bases). Trimming removed 3 bases at V and 1 base at J, with 33 bases between. In germline, CDR1 is TSWWSYY, CDR2 QGS. The CDR3 spans 22 residues. The CDR3 protein is CALGDLLEVVLPNPGGTDKLIF. CDR3 in DNA: TGTGCTCTTGGGGACCTACTGGAGGTGGTCCTACCTAATCCTGGAGGCACCGATAAACTCATCTTT.

V and J are TRDV1 and TRDJ1; TRDD3 agrees at 11 bases. V trimming: 0 bases; J trimming: 4 bases; junction bases outside the gene matches: 16. Germline CDR1 reads TSWWSYY; CDR2 reads QGS. The CDR3 runs 20 residues. The CDR3 nucleotides read TGTGCTCTTGGGGAACTTGGTGCTCCCTTACTGGGGGATAAGAACGATAAACTCATCTTT. Its translation: CALGELGAPLLGDKNDKLIF.